This TCR beta chain was sequenced in a study of naive and memory T cell subsets. This clonotype turned up a few times. No antigen is known for it. Two oligonucleotides, mixed equimolar, formed the beta constant-region primer covering TRBC1 and TRBC2. Four rounds of PCR amplified the ligated cDNA using nested alpha and beta constant-region primers plus SP2. An oligonucleotide with the SP2 primer and a 12-nucleotide UMI was ligated to the cDNA 3' end. TCRdb fed the UMI-ligation and nested PCR reads into MiXCR, producing one record per CDR3 protein. Altogether approximately 150,000 distinct CDR3 sequences are present, approximately 21% being singletons, with the ten largest covering 0.6% to 0.8%. The study, taken as a whole, reports: Naive repertoires, especially CD8, held a few larger clonotypes, possibly memory cells re-expressing CD45RA.

From germline, CDR1 is GTSNPN and CDR2 SVGIG (reference sequence). This CDR3 contains 14 residues. The V gene is TRBV30, the J gene TRBJ1-1; D may be TRBD1 (6 bases). The specimen sequenced was naive CD8+ T cells from blood. This sequence originates from a human donor in good health. The CDR3 region has the DNA TGTGCACTCTTTCCCTGGGGGCAGGGCTCTGAAGCTTTCTTT. This translates into CALFPWGQGSEAFF.